This is a list of T cell receptor beta chains from one sample in a study of T cell responses to AZD1222 COVID-19 vaccine. Libraries were prepared by immunoSEQ multiplex PCR; TCRdb keeps only in-frame clonotypes and omits some of them. This sample carries about 120,000 clones, 90% to 95% of them seen once, and the ten largest clones take 5%. The source was peripheral blood, collected 28 days after the second AZD1222 dose. The source is an adult who received the AZD1222 COVID-19 vaccine. CDR3s include the opening cysteine and the closing phenylalanine or tryptophan. Each record gives: J gene, D gene, V gene, clone size, CDR3 DNA, CDR3 protein. The D gene is left open where the match is weak. Rows give clone size only sometimes, using once, few, many, or a class for an expanded clone.

J gene: TRBJ1-5
D gene: .
V gene: TRBV6-2/TRBV6-3
clone size: few
CDR3 DNA: TGTGCCAGCAGTTACGTGGGGGGACAGCCCCAGCATTTT
CDR3 protein: CASSYVGGQPQHF

J gene: TRBJ2-5
D gene: .
V gene: TRBV7-2
clone size: .
CDR3 DNA: TGTGCCAGCAGCTTTGACCCCCAAGAGACCCAGTACTTC
CDR3 protein: CASSFDPQETQYF

J gene: TRBJ2-1
D gene: .
V gene: TRBV12-3/TRBV12-4
clone size: .
CDR3 DNA: TGTGCCAGCGCGCAAGGGGGTCCCAATGAGCAGTTCTTC
CDR3 protein: CASAQGGPNEQFF

J gene: TRBJ2-3
D gene: TRBD1
V gene: TRBV5-1
clone size: .
CDR3 DNA: TGCGCCAGCAGCCTACGGACAGGGGGCCTGGTAGATACGCAGTATTTT
CDR3 protein: CASSLRTGGLVDTQYF

J gene: TRBJ2-7
D gene: TRBD1
V gene: TRBV2
clone size: .
CDR3 DNA: TGTGCCAGCAGTGGCAGGGGGCGCTACGAGCAGTACTTC
CDR3 protein: CASSGRGRYEQYF

J gene: TRBJ2-1
D gene: TRBD2
V gene: TRBV11-3
clone size: .
CDR3 DNA: TGTGCCAGCAGCCCGTCTAGCGGGGGTCTTTACAATGAGCAGTTCTTC
CDR3 protein: CASSPSSGGLYNEQFF

J gene: TRBJ2-3
D gene: .
V gene: TRBV10-2
clone size: .
CDR3 DNA: TGCGCCAGCAGTGAGTCGGGATTAGGCACGCAGTATTTT
CDR3 protein: CASSESGLGTQYF

J gene: TRBJ1-3
D gene: .
V gene: TRBV19
clone size: .
CDR3 DNA: TGTGCCAGTAGTATCCTGGGGCTGGATGGAAACACCATATATTTT
CDR3 protein: CASSILGLDGNTIYF

J gene: TRBJ2-7
D gene: .
V gene: TRBV29-1
clone size: few
CDR3 DNA: TGCAGCGCCGAGGGACGCGGAACGTACGAGCAGTACTTC
CDR3 protein: CSAEGRGTYEQYF

J gene: TRBJ2-3
D gene: .
V gene: TRBV4-3
clone size: .
CDR3 DNA: TGCGCCAGCAGCCAAGATCTGAGTTCAGATACGCAGTATTTT
CDR3 protein: CASSQDLSSDTQYF